This is a list of T cell receptor beta chains from one sample in a study of blood T cell repertoires in COVID-19. The repertoire was sequenced with immunoSEQ multiplex PCR; TCRdb's copy has only in-frame clones and lacks some. The sample lists 200,000 or so clones; over 75% were seen once. Sequencing was performed on PBMCs or T cells enriched from blood (not recorded which). The receptors were gathered from a woman aged 18-30 years in a cohort exposed to, infected with or recovered from COVID-19 (not recorded which). Both conserved end residues are part of each CDR3. Fields, in order: J gene, clone size, V gene, D gene, CDR3 protein, CDR3 DNA. A D gene is named only where the DNA matches it firmly. Some rows mark clone size as missing; the rest say once, few, many or name a class of expanded clone.

j_gene: TRBJ2-3
abundance: NA
v_gene: TRBV29-1
d_gene: TRBD1
CDR3aa: CSVRQGSADTQYF
CDR3nt: TGCAGCGTCCGACAGGGGTCGGCAGATACGCAGTATTTT

j_gene: TRBJ1-5
abundance: once
v_gene: TRBV28
d_gene: NA
CDR3aa: CASSSGPAGHQPQHF
CDR3nt: TGTGCCAGCAGTTCGGGTCCGGCAGGGCATCAGCCCCAGCATTTT

j_gene: TRBJ2-2
abundance: few
v_gene: TRBV2
d_gene: TRBD2
CDR3aa: CASNPTSGSELNTGELFF
CDR3nt: TGTGCCAGCAATCCCACTAGCGGGAGTGAATTAAACACCGGGGAGCTGTTTTTT

j_gene: TRBJ1-2
abundance: NA
v_gene: TRBV9
d_gene: NA
CDR3aa: CASSSHPGGQWNYGYTF
CDR3nt: TGTGCCAGCAGCTCACACCCCGGGGGGCAGTGGAACTATGGCTACACCTTC

j_gene: TRBJ2-5
abundance: NA
v_gene: TRBV5-1
d_gene: TRBD2
CDR3aa: CASSLTSGSVQETQYF
CDR3nt: TGCGCCAGCAGCTTAACTAGCGGGAGTGTCCAAGAGACCCAGTACTTC

j_gene: TRBJ2-5
abundance: NA
v_gene: TRBV19
d_gene: TRBD2
CDR3aa: CASSIPAGGPKTQYF
CDR3nt: TGTGCCAGTAGTATCCCAGCGGGAGGGCCCAAGACCCAGTACTTC

j_gene: TRBJ2-7
abundance: once
v_gene: TRBV18
d_gene: TRBD2
CDR3aa: CASSGTSGTRGHEQYF
CDR3nt: TGTGCCAGCTCAGGAACTTCCGGGACTAGAGGCCACGAGCAGTACTTC

j_gene: TRBJ2-3
abundance: NA
v_gene: TRBV6-1
d_gene: TRBD1
CDR3aa: CASSGGQGASTDTQYF
CDR3nt: TGTGCCAGCAGTGGTGGACAGGGGGCTAGCACAGATACGCAGTATTTT

j_gene: TRBJ2-7
abundance: NA
v_gene: TRBV5-1
d_gene: TRBD2
CDR3aa: CASSLGGSRTYEQYF
CDR3nt: TGCGCCAGCAGCTTAGGCGGGAGCCGTACCTACGAGCAGTACTTC

j_gene: TRBJ2-7
abundance: NA
v_gene: TRBV3-1/TRBV3-2
d_gene: TRBD2
CDR3aa: CASSQTAGVPYEQYF
CDR3nt: TGTGCCAGCAGCCAAACAGCGGGGGTCCCCTACGAGCAGTACTTC

j_gene: TRBJ2-2
abundance: NA
v_gene: TRBV7-7
d_gene: NA
CDR3aa: CASSRDTSVTGELFF
CDR3nt: TGTGCCAGCAGCAGGGACACCTCGGTGACCGGGGAGCTGTTTTTT

j_gene: TRBJ2-3
abundance: NA
v_gene: TRBV5-1
d_gene: NA
CDR3aa: CASSLSTDTQYF
CDR3nt: TGCGCCAGCAGCCTAAGCACAGATACGCAGTATTTT

j_gene: TRBJ1-1
abundance: NA
v_gene: TRBV18
d_gene: TRBD1
CDR3aa: CASSPLDRGGNTEAFF
CDR3nt: TGTGCCAGCTCACCGCTGGACAGGGGGGGGAACACTGAAGCTTTCTTT

j_gene: TRBJ1-2
abundance: few
v_gene: TRBV6-5
d_gene: TRBD1
CDR3aa: CASSYSAGQGGYGYTF
CDR3nt: TGTGCCAGCAGTTACTCTGCCGGACAGGGAGGCTATGGCTACACCTTC

j_gene: TRBJ1-2
abundance: NA
v_gene: TRBV18
d_gene: TRBD1
CDR3aa: CASHPPIHVTGQINYGYTF
CDR3nt: TGTGCCAGCCACCCTCCAATCCACGTAACGGGACAGATTAACTATGGCTACACCTTC

j_gene: TRBJ1-6
abundance: NA
v_gene: TRBV27
d_gene: TRBD1
CDR3aa: CASSLSGTVNSPLHF
CDR3nt: TGTGCCAGCAGTTTATCGGGGACAGTTAATTCACCCCTCCACTTT

j_gene: TRBJ1-1
abundance: NA
v_gene: TRBV19
d_gene: NA
CDR3aa: CASSSHEAFF
CDR3nt: TGTGCCAGTAGTTCCCATGAAGCTTTCTTT

j_gene: TRBJ2-1
abundance: NA
v_gene: TRBV5-1
d_gene: TRBD2
CDR3aa: CASHPPAGPRGEQFF
CDR3nt: TGCGCCAGCCACCCCCCAGCGGGGCCCCGTGGGGAGCAGTTCTTC

j_gene: TRBJ2-7
abundance: NA
v_gene: TRBV5-8
d_gene: NA
CDR3aa: CASSLGRVDEQYF
CDR3nt: TGTGCCAGCAGCTTGGGCAGGGTCGACGAGCAGTACTTC

j_gene: TRBJ1-1
abundance: NA
v_gene: TRBV7-3
d_gene: NA
CDR3aa: CASSPSNENTEAFF
CDR3nt: TGTGCCAGCAGCCCCTCTAATGAGAACACTGAAGCTTTCTTT

j_gene: TRBJ1-6
abundance: NA
v_gene: TRBV3-1/TRBV3-2
d_gene: NA
CDR3aa: CASSHVPISSYNSPLHF
CDR3nt: TGTGCCAGCAGCCACGTTCCGATTAGCTCCTATAATTCACCCCTCCACTTT

j_gene: TRBJ2-3
abundance: NA
v_gene: TRBV19
d_gene: NA
CDR3aa: CASSVQGTDTQYF
CDR3nt: TGTGCCAGTAGCGTACAGGGCACAGATACGCAGTATTTT

j_gene: TRBJ1-1
abundance: NA
v_gene: TRBV11-3
d_gene: NA
CDR3aa: CASSYETARTEAFF
CDR3nt: TGTGCCAGCAGCTACGAGACAGCGCGGACTGAAGCTTTCTTT

j_gene: TRBJ1-5
abundance: few
v_gene: TRBV21-1
d_gene: NA
CDR3aa: CASRTGEMRNQPQHF
CDR3nt: TGTGCCAGCAGGACAGGGGAGATGCGCAATCAGCCCCAGCATTTT

j_gene: TRBJ2-1
abundance: NA
v_gene: TRBV28
d_gene: NA
CDR3aa: CASSPPQINEQFF
CDR3nt: TGTGCCAGCAGTCCCCCGCAGATCAATGAGCAGTTCTTC

j_gene: TRBJ2-5
abundance: NA
v_gene: TRBV7-8
d_gene: TRBD2
CDR3aa: CASSLESGRVETQYF
CDR3nt: TGTGCCAGCAGCTTAGAGAGCGGGAGGGTGGAGACCCAGTACTTC

j_gene: TRBJ1-1
abundance: once
v_gene: TRBV4-1
d_gene: NA
CDR3aa: CASSQDPARLVAGGEAFF
CDR3nt: TGCGCCAGCAGCCAAGATCCGGCCAGACTGGTGGCGGGGGGTGAAGCTTTCTTT

j_gene: TRBJ2-1
abundance: once
v_gene: TRBV11-3
d_gene: TRBD2
CDR3aa: CASSPPGLAGGNEQFF
CDR3nt: TGTGCCAGCAGCCCGCCGGGACTAGCGGGAGGCAATGAGCAGTTCTTC

j_gene: TRBJ2-1
abundance: NA
v_gene: TRBV19
d_gene: TRBD2
CDR3aa: CASSASGRYNEQFF
CDR3nt: TGTGCCAGTAGTGCCAGCGGGAGGTACAATGAGCAGTTCTTC

j_gene: TRBJ1-1
abundance: NA
v_gene: TRBV19
d_gene: TRBD1
CDR3aa: CASSPRDRGNMNTEAFF
CDR3nt: TGTGCCAGTAGTCCTAGGGACAGGGGGAATATGAACACTGAAGCTTTCTTT

j_gene: TRBJ1-2
abundance: NA
v_gene: TRBV5-1
d_gene: TRBD1
CDR3aa: CASSLETGDGYTF
CDR3nt: TGCGCCAGCAGCTTGGAGACAGGGGATGGCTACACCTTC

j_gene: TRBJ1-1
abundance: NA
v_gene: TRBV5-1
d_gene: TRBD1
CDR3aa: CASSSQPPDRDTEAFF
CDR3nt: TGCGCCAGCAGCTCTCAGCCCCCGGACAGGGACACTGAAGCTTTCTTT

j_gene: TRBJ2-1
abundance: NA
v_gene: TRBV19
d_gene: NA
CDR3aa: CASSTGARYNEQFF
CDR3nt: TGTGCCAGTAGTACTGGGGCCCGCTACAATGAGCAGTTCTTC

j_gene: TRBJ1-5
abundance: NA
v_gene: TRBV29-1
d_gene: NA
CDR3aa: CSVGSGSDQPQHF
CDR3nt: TGCAGCGTTGGATCGGGTTCGGATCAGCCCCAGCATTTT

j_gene: TRBJ1-2
abundance: NA
v_gene: TRBV18
d_gene: NA
CDR3aa: CASSPQEVYGYTF
CDR3nt: TGTGCCAGCTCACCACAGGAGGTCTATGGCTACACCTTC

j_gene: TRBJ1-1
abundance: NA
v_gene: TRBV6-4
d_gene: NA
CDR3aa: CASSDSGGRATEAFF
CDR3nt: TGTGCCAGCAGTGACTCGGGGGGGCGCGCCACTGAAGCTTTCTTT

j_gene: TRBJ2-1
abundance: NA
v_gene: TRBV2
d_gene: TRBD1
CDR3aa: CASSDEDREYNEQFF
CDR3nt: TGTGCCAGCAGCGACGAGGACAGGGAGTACAATGAGCAGTTCTTC

j_gene: TRBJ2-7
abundance: NA
v_gene: TRBV13
d_gene: TRBD1
CDR3aa: CASSQTGTASYEQYF
CDR3nt: TGTGCCAGCAGCCAAACCGGGACAGCCTCCTACGAGCAGTACTTC

j_gene: TRBJ2-1
abundance: once
v_gene: TRBV3-1/TRBV3-2
d_gene: NA
CDR3aa: CASSYSFRYNEQFF
CDR3nt: TGTGCCAGCAGCTACTCTTTCCGGTACAATGAGCAGTTCTTC

j_gene: TRBJ1-5
abundance: NA
v_gene: TRBV18
d_gene: NA
CDR3aa: CASSPPQNQPQHF
CDR3nt: TGTGCCAGCTCACCGCCGCAGAATCAGCCCCAGCATTTT

j_gene: TRBJ2-2
abundance: NA
v_gene: TRBV10-3
d_gene: TRBD2
CDR3aa: CAISAKAGVGTGELFF
CDR3nt: TGTGCCATCAGTGCCAAAGCGGGGGTCGGGACCGGGGAGCTGTTTTTT

j_gene: TRBJ1-3
abundance: NA
v_gene: TRBV2
d_gene: NA
CDR3aa: CASSEKENLISGNTIYF
CDR3nt: TGTGCCAGCAGTGAAAAGGAGAACCTTATCTCTGGAAACACCATATATTTT

j_gene: TRBJ2-2
abundance: NA
v_gene: TRBV5-4
d_gene: TRBD2
CDR3aa: CASSSPGVAGSTGELFF
CDR3nt: TGTGCCAGCAGCTCCCCGGGGGTAGCGGGAAGCACCGGGGAGCTGTTTTTT

j_gene: TRBJ1-1
abundance: NA
v_gene: TRBV11-3
d_gene: NA
CDR3aa: CASSRRRTAVNTEAFF
CDR3nt: TGTGCCAGCAGCCGGAGGCGGACAGCAGTGAACACTGAAGCTTTCTTT

j_gene: TRBJ1-1
abundance: NA
v_gene: TRBV28
d_gene: TRBD1
CDR3aa: CASSLLGQSRAEAFF
CDR3nt: TGTGCCAGCAGTTTATTGGGACAGTCAAGGGCTGAAGCTTTCTTT

j_gene: TRBJ2-2
abundance: NA
v_gene: TRBV7-6
d_gene: NA
CDR3aa: CASSSSRTYLNLNTGELFF
CDR3nt: TGTGCCAGCAGCTCAAGCCGGACTTACTTGAACCTGAACACCGGGGAGCTGTTTTTT

j_gene: TRBJ1-1
abundance: NA
v_gene: TRBV7-2
d_gene: TRBD1
CDR3aa: CASSPGTVTEAFF
CDR3nt: TGTGCCAGCAGCCCCGGGACAGTTACTGAAGCTTTCTTT

j_gene: TRBJ2-5
abundance: NA
v_gene: TRBV11-2
d_gene: NA
CDR3aa: CASSPKWGLGEETQYF
CDR3nt: TGTGCCAGCAGCCCCAAGTGGGGGCTGGGGGAAGAGACCCAGTACTTC

j_gene: TRBJ1-4
abundance: NA
v_gene: TRBV6-1
d_gene: NA
CDR3aa: CASSEASLGVANEKLFF
CDR3nt: TGTGCCAGCAGTGAAGCTTCCCTAGGGGTTGCAAATGAAAAACTGTTTTTT

j_gene: TRBJ1-2
abundance: NA
v_gene: TRBV5-1
d_gene: NA
CDR3aa: CASSSSSGSNYGYTF
CDR3nt: TGCGCCAGCAGCTCTTCTTCCGGGTCTAACTATGGCTACACCTTC

j_gene: TRBJ1-5
abundance: NA
v_gene: TRBV28
d_gene: NA
CDR3aa: CASTGRNQPQHF
CDR3nt: TGTGCCAGCACCGGCAGGAATCAGCCCCAGCATTTT

j_gene: TRBJ1-2
abundance: once
v_gene: TRBV7-3
d_gene: NA
CDR3aa: CASGIGYGYTF
CDR3nt: TGTGCCAGCGGTATCGGGTATGGCTACACCTTC